The next 29 T cell receptor beta chains were all read from a single sample in a study of cytomegalovirus exposure and HLA in healthy donors. With 60 Vbeta and 13 Jbeta primers, the PCR was carried out. Profiling relied on immunoSEQ multiplex PCR, and the TCRdb table lists in-frame clones only, not all of them. The repertoire consists of about 170,000 clones, with over 75% occurring once and the leading ten covering approximately 2%. The sample comprised PBMCs. The receptors stem from a woman under 30 in good health and CMV-seronegative.

This chain connects TRBV5-4 to TRBJ2-7; TRBD1 matches 10 bases. This CDR3 is 15 amino acids long. J lost 4 bases, V lost 3 bases, and 7 bases had no gene match. Germline-derived CDR1 and CDR2 are SGHNT and YYREEE (reference sequence). DNA for the CDR3: TGTGCCAGCAGCTCCCCGGGACAGGGGAGGTACGAGCAGTACTTC. It encodes CASSSPGQGRYEQYF.

This clone was detected a few times. The V call is TRBV19, the J call TRBJ1-5; the match to TRBD1 covers 8 bases. Trimming took 4 bases from V and 7 from J; bases not matched to a gene: 12. The CDR3 totals 16 residues. The V gene's germline CDR1 is LNHDA and CDR2 SQIVND (reference sequence). Here the CDR3 reads CASSTRTGSRSQPQHF. Written as DNA, the CDR3 is TGTGCCAGTAGTACGAGGACAGGGTCGAGGAGCCAGCCCCAGCATTTT.

This sequence joins TRBV5-5 and TRBJ2-2; tentative D call: TRBD2 (8 bases). V lost 3 bases to trimming and J lost 6 bases, with 24 bases between them. CDR1 and CDR2 from the germline V gene are SGHKS and YYEKEE (reference sequence). This CDR3 is built from 18 residues. The CDR3 region has the DNA TGTGCCAGCAGCTCCAAAGATAAGACAGGGACTAGACCCGGGGAGCTGTTTTTT. Translated, it gives CASSSKDKTGTRPGELFF.

V is TRBV6-5 and J is TRBJ1-1, with D possibly matching TRBD1 (6 bases). CDR1 and CDR2 from the germline V gene are MNHEY and SVGAGI. This CDR3 comprises 12 residues. With 8 bases removed from V and 5 bases from J, the gap between germline ends came to 12 bases. The CDR3 spells CASGKGGTEAFF. The CDR3 DNA reads TGTGCCAGCGGGAAAGGGGGAACTGAAGCTTTCTTT.

The chain joins TRBV6-1 to TRBJ2-1, with D tentatively TRBD2 (5 bases). V lost 3 bases and J 0 bases, leaving 18 bases between the germline ends. The CDR3 is made up of 18 amino acids. Germline loops: CDR1 MNHNS, CDR2 SASEGT. The CDR3 DNA reads as TGTGCCAGCAGTGACTACGGGGAAAGAAGCTCCTCCTACAATGAGCAGTTCTTC. Translated: CASSDYGERSSSYNEQFF.

The rearrangement joins TRBV27 to TRBJ1-1; D uncertain. Germline V gene sequence: CDR1 MNHEY, CDR2 SMNVEV (reference sequence). CDR3 length equals 15 residues. Trimming stripped 7 bases from V and 4 bases from J, with 19 bases between. In nucleotides, the CDR3 is TGTGCCAGCAACCTAAAGGGAGGGTCTTTCACTGAAGCTTTCTTT. Translated: CASNLKGGSFTEAFF.

V gene TRBV11-2 combines with J gene TRBJ2-1, with no clear D. Germline loops: CDR1 SGHAT, CDR2 FQNNGV. The CDR3 has 13 residues. V lost 4 bases, J lost 1 base, and 5 bases lay in between. DNA for the CDR3: TGTGCCAGCAGCTCCCATTCCTACAATGAGCAGTTCTTC. Translated: CASSSHSYNEQFF.

Notes on this clone: Distinct nucleotide sequences in the sample also encode this CDR3. The chain carries TRBV7-9 and TRBJ2-7; TRBD1 might be the D (6 bases). Trimming took 5 bases from V and 3 from J, leaving 8 bases between them. The V gene's germline CDR1 is SEHNR and CDR2 FQNEAQ (reference sequence). CDR3 length: 12 residues. The CDR3 bases are TGTGCCAGCAGCCTGACAGGCTACGAGCAGTACTTC. It translates to CASSLTGYEQYF. Together with reference TRBV7-9 and TRBJ2-7, the CDR3 gives the full variable domain: DTGVSQNPRHKITKRGQNVTFRCDPISEHNRLYWYRQTLGQGPEFLTYFQNEAQLEKSRLLSDRFSAERPKGSFSTLEIQRTEQGDSAMYLCASSLTGYEQYFGPGTRLTVT.

The chain is built from TRBV7-2 and TRBJ1-2; D not resolved. The V gene's germline CDR1 is SGHTA and CDR2 FQGNSA. V lost 4 bases, J lost 4 bases, and 10 bases lay in between. The CDR3 loop spans 13 amino acids. CDR3 protein: CASSSRVGYGYTF. The DNA of the CDR3 is TGTGCCAGCAGCTCGAGGGTGGGCTATGGCTACACCTTC. The whole variable domain, remainder taken from reference TRBV7-2 and TRBJ1-2, is GAGVSQSPSNKVTEKGKDVELRCDPISGHTALYWYRQSLGQGLEFLIYFQGNSAPDKSGLPSDRFSAERTGGSVSTLTIQRTQQEDSAVYLCASSSRVGYGYTFGSGTRLTVV.

The chain uses TRBV7-2 and TRBJ1-6, with D hard to call. The germline V gene has CDR1 SGHTA and CDR2 FQGNSA. CDR3 length: 13 amino acids. V lost 3 bases to trimming and J lost 8 bases, with 8 bases between them. Here the CDR3 reads CASSFDGDSPLHF. CDR3 DNA: TGTGCCAGCAGCTTTGATGGAGATTCACCCCTCCACTTT.

J is TRBJ1-5 and V is TRBV28; D possibly corresponds to TRBD1 (6 bases). V lost 3 bases to trimming and J lost 3 bases, with 12 bases between them. This CDR3 has 15 amino acids. Germline V gene data show CDR1 as MDHEN and CDR2 as SYDVKM. The CDR3 bases are TGTGCCAGCAGTTTCGGTCTGGGGGCCAATCAGCCCCAGCATTTT. Translating gives CASSFGLGANQPQHF.

This clone was detected once. The chain uses TRBV5-4 and TRBJ1-5; 7 bases fit TRBD1. The V gene end was trimmed by 3 bases and the J gene end by 1 base; junction bases not matched to a gene: 1. The CDR3 has 14 residues. The germline gives CDR1 SGHNT, CDR2 YYREEE (reference sequence). CDR3 loop: CASSWGQSNQPQHF. Here the CDR3 DNA reads TGTGCCAGCAGCTGGGGACAGAGCAATCAGCCCCAGCATTTT.

The CDR3 sequence is CASSSQYSGANVLTF. The DNA of the CDR3 is TGTGCCAGCAGCTCTCAGTACTCTGGGGCCAACGTCCTGACTTTC. The chain joins TRBV7-3 to TRBJ2-6; D is undetermined. The CDR3 length is 15 residues. Trimming pared 4 bases from V and 0 bases from J, leaving 7 bases between. Germline V lookup: CDR1 SGHTA, CDR2 FQGTGA.

Only a few counts were recorded for this clone. The J gene is TRBJ1-1, the V gene TRBV6-5; 11 bases line up with TRBD1. Trimming removed 3 bases from V and 5 bases from J; junction bases left unmatched: 5. Germline loops: CDR1 MNHEY, CDR2 SVGAGI. The CDR3 runs 15 residues. CDR3 amino acids: CASSYPGTGGTEAFF. CDR3 nucleotide sequence: TGTGCCAGCAGTTATCCCGGGACAGGGGGAACTGAAGCTTTCTTT.

The chain joins TRBV7-2 to TRBJ1-1; no clear D gene. CDR1 and CDR2 from the germline V gene are SGHTA and FQGNSA. The V and J ends lost 2 bases and 5 bases respectively, with 6 bases between them. The CDR3 has 12 residues. CDR3 sequence reads: CASSLLYTEAFF. CDR3 DNA sequence: TGTGCCAGCAGCTTATTGTATACTGAAGCTTTCTTT. Using reference TRBV7-2 and TRBJ1-1 for the parts outside the CDR3, the full variable domain is GAGVSQSPSNKVTEKGKDVELRCDPISGHTALYWYRQSLGQGLEFLIYFQGNSAPDKSGLPSDRFSAERTGGSVSTLTIQRTQQEDSAVYLCASSLLYTEAFFGQGTRLTVV.

This clone was detected only a few times. V and J are TRBV7-8 and TRBJ2-1; D unclear. Germline CDR1 and CDR2: SGHVS and FQNEAQ. The CDR3 contains 15 residues. The V end lost 0 bases, the J end lost 0 bases, and 6 bases lay between the germline ends. The CDR3 protein is CASSLAVSSYNEQFF. The CDR3 region has the DNA TGTGCCAGCAGCTTAGCGGTGAGCTCCTACAATGAGCAGTTCTTC.

This clone came up many times. J is TRBJ1-1 and V is TRBV5-4; TRBD1 might be the D (5 bases). CDR3 size: 15 residues. Per germline, CDR1 SGHNT and CDR2 YYREEE (reference sequence). Trimming removed 4 bases from V and 1 base from J, with 14 bases in between. CDR3 protein: CASSPDLRGNTEAFF. The DNA of the CDR3 is TGTGCCAGCAGCCCTGATCTTAGGGGGAACACTGAAGCTTTCTTT.

The J gene is TRBJ2-3, the V gene TRBV18, with 7 bases aligning to TRBD2. Germline V lookup: CDR1 KGHSH, CDR2 LQKENI. The V and J ends lost 3 bases and 2 bases, in that order; junction bases with no gene match: 5. This CDR3 spans 15 amino acids. CDR3 in DNA: TGTGCCAGCTCACCTTCTAGCGGTTACACAGATACGCAGTATTTT. Its protein is CASSPSSGYTDTQYF.

The V gene is TRBV9, the J gene TRBJ2-7, with D possibly being TRBD2 (5 bases). Between the trimmed V and J ends, which lost 0 bases and 3 bases, there was a span of 13 bases. CDR3 length: 15 amino acids. Germline loops: CDR1 SGDLS, CDR2 YYNGEE. CDR3 loop: CASSVAPTRDYEQYF. CDR3 nucleotides: TGTGCCAGCAGCGTAGCCCCGACACGGGACTACGAGCAGTACTTC.

The genes are TRBV4-2 and TRBJ1-1; D is unclear. CDR3 size: 14 residues. V was shortened by 4 bases and J by 0 bases, with 9 bases between the two germline ends. The germline V gene encodes CDR1 LGHNA and CDR2 YNFKEQ. CDR3 in DNA: TGTGCCAGCAGCCCCGGTACCCTGAACACTGAAGCTTTCTTT. Protein: CASSPGTLNTEAFF.

Only a few counts were recorded for this clone. This chain uses TRBV5-4 with TRBJ1-5; weak D call: TRBD1 (6 bases). Trimming removed 0 bases at V and 7 bases at J, with 14 bases between. Germline lookup yields CDR1 SGHNT and CDR2 YYREEE (reference sequence). The CDR3 length is 15 residues. The DNA of the CDR3 is TGTGCCAGCAGCTTGGGGGGGGGCGCGGCCCAGCCCCAGCATTTT. This gives the protein CASSLGGGAAQPQHF.

The V and J genes are TRBV27 and TRBJ1-4; 9 bases agree with TRBD1. Germline assignment: CDR1 MNHEY and CDR2 SMNVEV (reference sequence). The CDR3 extends over 14 amino acids. V shed 2 bases, J shed 10 bases, and the junction held 5 bases outside the gene matches. CDR3 DNA sequence: TGTGCCAGCAGTTTAGGGACAGGGATGGGAAAACTGTTTTTT. Translation: CASSLGTGMGKLFF.

The V and J genes are TRBV2 and TRBJ2-1; 7 bases line up with TRBD1. With 5 bases clipped from V and 15 bases from J, the junction kept 19 bases outside the gene matches. CDR3 length: 15 amino acids. Germline V CDR1 and CDR2: SNHLY, FYNNEI. The CDR3 nucleotides are TGTGCCAGCAGTTTAGAAACGGACAGGATGTTGTCACGGTTCTTC. This translates into CASSLETDRMLSRFF.

The CDR3 region is CASSLRLGTPKETQYF. The CDR3 bases are TGTGCCAGCAGTTTGCGACTCGGGACACCAAAAGAGACCCAGTACTTC. V and J are TRBV28 and TRBJ2-5, with a possible D match to TRBD1 (6 bases). Looked up from germline, CDR1 is MDHEN and CDR2 is SYDVKM. The germline V and J ends were trimmed by 3 bases and 3 bases, with 17 bases remaining between them. The CDR3 is made up of 16 amino acids. The whole variable domain, remainder taken from reference TRBV28 and TRBJ2-5, is DVKVTQSSRYLVKRTGEKVFLECVQDMDHENMFWYRQDPGLGLRLIYFSYDVKMKEKGDIPEGYSVSREKKERFSLILESASTNQTSMYLCASSLRLGTPKETQYFGPGTRLLVL.

CDR3 nucleotides: TGTGCCAGCAGTTTAGCGTCGGGTAATACTGAAGCTTTCTTT. Its protein product is CASSLASGNTEAFF. This rearrangement joins TRBV27 to TRBJ1-1; no reliable D call. In germline, CDR1 is MNHEY, CDR2 SMNVEV (reference sequence). V shed 2 bases and J shed 5 bases, with 12 bases lying between them. The CDR3 totals 14 residues.

This rearrangement joins TRBV7-6 to TRBJ1-2; 10 bases line up with TRBD1. The CDR3 consists of 15 residues. Germline V gives CDR1 SGHVS, CDR2 FNYEAQ. V dropped 4 bases and J dropped 6; count of bases not matched to a gene: 8. The DNA of the CDR3 is TGTGCCAGCAGCTCAGGACAGGGGGTAACGGATGGCTACACCTTC. It encodes CASSSGQGVTDGYTF.

The gene calls are TRBV4-1 and TRBJ1-6; TRBD1 might be the D (5 bases). Germline values: CDR1 MGHRA, CDR2 YSYEKL. Trimming left V 4 bases short and J 6 bases short, with 10 bases between. The CDR3 consists of 14 residues. The CDR3 sequence is CASSPETVNSPLHF. In DNA form, the CDR3 reads TGCGCCAGCAGCCCAGAGACAGTTAATTCACCCCTCCACTTT.

The rearrangement uses TRBV7-8 and TRBJ1-3, with TRBD1 matching over 7 bases. The germline V gene has CDR1 SGHVS and CDR2 FQNEAQ. After removal of 5 bases from V and 3 bases from J, the junction contained 4 bases not matched to a gene. The CDR3 is 14 residues long. The CDR3 is CASSGRGFGNTIYF. CDR3 coding DNA: TGTGCCAGCAGCGGCAGGGGGTTTGGAAACACCATATATTTT. The full variable domain, its missing parts supplied by reference TRBV7-8 and TRBJ1-3, is GAGVSQSPRYKVAKRGQDVALRCDPISGHVSLFWYQQALGQGPEFLTYFQNEAQLDKSGLPSDRFFAERPEGSVSTLKIQRTQQEDSAVYLCASSGRGFGNTIYFGEGSWLTVV.

J is TRBJ1-5 and V is TRBV4-1; possible D gene TRBD1, 5 bases. Looked up from germline, CDR1 is MGHRA and CDR2 is YSYEKL. CDR3 length: 15 amino acids. V lost 1 base to trimming and J lost 6 bases, with 13 bases between them. The CDR3 DNA is TGCGCCAGCAGCCAAGGTAGCCAGGGCACTCAGCCCCAGCATTTT. Residues: CASSQGSQGTQPQHF.